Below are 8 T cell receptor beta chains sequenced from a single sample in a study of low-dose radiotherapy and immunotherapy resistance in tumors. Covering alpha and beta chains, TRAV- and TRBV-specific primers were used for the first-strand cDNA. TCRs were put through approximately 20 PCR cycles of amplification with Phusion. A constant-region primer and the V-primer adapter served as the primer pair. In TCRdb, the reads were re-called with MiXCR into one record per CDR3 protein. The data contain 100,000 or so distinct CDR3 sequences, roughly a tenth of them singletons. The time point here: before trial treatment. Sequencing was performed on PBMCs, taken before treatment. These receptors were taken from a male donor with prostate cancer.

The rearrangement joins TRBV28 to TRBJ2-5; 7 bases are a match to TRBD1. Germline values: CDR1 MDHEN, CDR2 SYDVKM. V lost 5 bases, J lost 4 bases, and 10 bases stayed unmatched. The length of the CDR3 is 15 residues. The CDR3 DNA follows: TGTGCCAGCAGTACCCGCCGGGACAGTGGAGAGACCCAGTACTTC. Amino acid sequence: CASSTRRDSGETQYF.

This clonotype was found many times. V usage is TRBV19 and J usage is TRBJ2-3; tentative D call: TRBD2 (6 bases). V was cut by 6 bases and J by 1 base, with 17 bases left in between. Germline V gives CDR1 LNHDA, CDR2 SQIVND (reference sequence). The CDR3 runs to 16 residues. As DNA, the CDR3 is TGTGCCAGTAGGGCGACTAGGAGAGGGGGCACAGATACGCAGTATTTT. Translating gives CASRATRRGGTDTQYF.

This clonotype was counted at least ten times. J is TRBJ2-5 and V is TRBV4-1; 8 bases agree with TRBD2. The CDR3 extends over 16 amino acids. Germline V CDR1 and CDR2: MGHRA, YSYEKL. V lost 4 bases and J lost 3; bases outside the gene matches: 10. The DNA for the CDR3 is TGCGCCAGCAGCCTTCGCGGACTAGCCAAAAAAGAGACCCAGTACTTC. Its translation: CASSLRGLAKKETQYF.

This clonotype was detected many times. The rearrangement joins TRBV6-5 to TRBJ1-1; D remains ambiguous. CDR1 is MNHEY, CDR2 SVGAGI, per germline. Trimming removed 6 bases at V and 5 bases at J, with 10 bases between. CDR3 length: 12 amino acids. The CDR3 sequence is CASSAGNTEAFF. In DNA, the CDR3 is TGTGCCAGCAGCGCGGGGAATACTGAAGCTTTCTTT.

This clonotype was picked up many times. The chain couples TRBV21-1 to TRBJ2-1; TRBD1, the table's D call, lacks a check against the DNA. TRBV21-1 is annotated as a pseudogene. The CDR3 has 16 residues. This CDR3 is CASSKNRDRVFDEQFF. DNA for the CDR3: TGTGCCAGCAGCAAGAACCGGGACAGGGTGTTCGATGAGCAGTTCTTC.

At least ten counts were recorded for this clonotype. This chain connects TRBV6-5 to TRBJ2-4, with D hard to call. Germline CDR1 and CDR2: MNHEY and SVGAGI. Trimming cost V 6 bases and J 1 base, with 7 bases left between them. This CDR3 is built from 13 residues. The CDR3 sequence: CASSSGAKNIQYF. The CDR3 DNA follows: TGTGCCAGCAGCAGTGGGGCCAAAAACATTCAGTACTTC.

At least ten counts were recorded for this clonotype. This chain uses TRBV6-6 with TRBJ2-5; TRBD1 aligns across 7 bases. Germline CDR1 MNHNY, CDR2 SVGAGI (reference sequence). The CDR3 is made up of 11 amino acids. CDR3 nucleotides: TGTGCGACAGGGTCTGCCGAGACCCAGTACTTC. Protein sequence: CATGSAETQYF.

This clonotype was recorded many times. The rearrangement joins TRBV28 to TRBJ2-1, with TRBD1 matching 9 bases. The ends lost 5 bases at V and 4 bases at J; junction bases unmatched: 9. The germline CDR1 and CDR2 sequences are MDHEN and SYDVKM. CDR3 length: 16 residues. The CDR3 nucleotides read TGTGCCAGCAGTCTGGCCGGGACAGGGCTGTACAATGAGCAGTTCTTC. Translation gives CASSLAGTGLYNEQFF.